This TCR beta chain was observed in a study of blood T cells in healthy people across ages. Study conclusions and caveats: Samples with more naive T cells showed higher observed beta diversity.

As for this clonotype: Its antigen is currently unknown.

Alongside a J-beta primer mix, a sample-barcoded 5' primer served in a second PCR lasting about 6 to 12 cycles. TCRdb reprocessed the 5' RACE reads via MiXCR and lists one record per CDR3 protein. There are 500,000 to 650,000 distinct CDR3 sequences in the sample; about a quarter occur only once, and approximately 3.6% lies in the top ten. These data are also associated with another study on T cells of mothers and their children.

Sequenced sample: blood. This TCR was sampled from a boy between 2 and 10 years old in good health.

This CDR3 is CASSLLRRGEDGYTF. CDR3 coding DNA: TGTGCCAGCAGCTTACTGCGTAGGGGTGAGGATGGCTACACCTTC. The chain joins TRBV7-9 to TRBJ1-2, with TRBD1 as a possible D gene (5 bases). Trimming stripped 2 bases from V and 6 bases from J, with 16 bases between. Germline V CDR1 and CDR2: SEHNR, FQNEAQ (reference sequence). The CDR3 is 15 residues long. The entire variable domain, with the rest obtained from reference TRBV7-9 and TRBJ1-2, is as follows: DTGVSQNPRHKITKRGQNVTFRCDPISEHNRLYWYRQTLGQGPEFLTYFQNEAQLEKSRLLSDRFSAERPKGSFSTLEIQRTEQGDSAMYLCASSLLRRGEDGYTFGSGTRLTVV.